These 10 T cell receptor beta chains originate from one sample sequenced in a study of human T cells and chemical hapten exposure. Time point in this sample: patch test 1, 2 weeks after DPC sensitization. Treatment reported: therapeutic diphenylcyclopropenone sensitization with weekly scalp DPC. MiXCR, applied by TCRdb to the RACE reads, yields one record per CDR3 protein. The table lists around 300,000 distinct CDR3 sequences, approximately 6.3% of them singletons, with more than 7% in the top ten. The specimen comprised whole blood, sampled in connection with sensitization to the hapten diphenylcyclopropenone (DPC). These receptor sequences come from a woman younger than 30 with alopecia areata. Some clones in this sample may be carry-over from other donors' samples.

In this sample, this clonotype turned up a few times. The chain joins TRBV20-1 to TRBJ2-3, with 8 bases aligning to TRBD2. The CDR3 has 18 amino acids. Germline lookup yields CDR1 DFQATT and CDR2 SNEGSKA (reference sequence). The trim removed 0 bases at V and 0 bases at J, leaving 11 bases unmatched. The CDR3 DNA reads TGCAGTGCTAGAGATTGGTTGGGAGCGGGGGCGAGCACAGATACGCAGTATTTT. This gives the protein CSARDWLGAGASTDTQYF.

This clonotype has a handful of counts. The chain recombines TRBV28 with TRBJ2-6; 7 positions agree with TRBD1. Germline loops: CDR1 MDHEN, CDR2 SYDVKM. Germline trimming cut 5 bases from V and 0 bases from J; bases unmatched to any gene: 13. The CDR3 spans 19 residues. CDR3 amino acids: CASSPTRTGAISGANVLTF. CDR3 DNA sequence: TGTGCCAGCAGTCCCACAAGGACAGGTGCCATCTCTGGGGCCAACGTCCTGACTTTC.

This clonotype was seen only a few times. The rearrangement uses TRBV28 and TRBJ2-7; 7 bases are shared with TRBD1. With 6 bases clipped from V and 4 bases from J, the junction kept 15 bases outside the gene matches. This CDR3 comprises 16 residues. Germline lookup yields CDR1 MDHEN and CDR2 SYDVKM. This chain's CDR3 is CASSYSRTGGDYEQYF. CDR3 sequence (DNA): TGTGCCAGCAGCTACAGTAGGACAGGTGGGGATTACGAGCAGTACTTC.

This clonotype showed up just a few times. The V and J genes are TRBV7-2 and TRBJ1-2, with TRBD1 matching over 8 bases. The length of the CDR3 is 17 residues. Germline CDR1 SGHTA, CDR2 FQGNSA. Trimming at V came to 4 bases and at J to 0 bases, leaving 10 bases not matched to a gene. The CDR3 DNA follows: TGTGCCAGCAGCTCAGACCGGGACAGGAACGCTAACTATGGCTACACCTTC. Protein sequence: CASSSDRDRNANYGYTF.

This chain uses TRBV12-3 or TRBV12-4 with TRBJ1-5, with 8 bases aligning to TRBD1. The V and J ends lost 2 bases and 5 bases, in that order; junction bases with no gene match: 5. The CDR3 is 15 residues long. DNA of the CDR3: TGTGCCAGCAGTTTACGGACAGGGCGGGATCAGCCCCAGCATTTT. Translated, it gives CASSLRTGRDQPQHF.

This chain connects TRBV12-3 or TRBV12-4 to TRBJ1-4; D remains ambiguous. V lost 5 bases, J lost 2 bases, and 12 bases lay in between. This CDR3 has 15 amino acids. CDR3 amino acids: CASSPLGETNEKLFF. As DNA, the CDR3 is TGTGCCAGCAGTCCCCTCGGGGAGACTAATGAAAAACTGTTTTTT.

There are a few counts of this clonotype. This rearrangement joins TRBV6-2 or TRBV6-3 to TRBJ2-1, with TRBD1 matching 7 bases. The CDR3 consists of 14 residues. The J segment lost 8 bases and the V segment lost 2 bases, leaving 6 bases of the junction unmatched. The germline V gene has CDR1 MNHEY and CDR2 SVGEGT. The chain's CDR3 is CASSYLTGVDEQFF. DNA for the CDR3: TGTGCCAGCAGTTACCTTACAGGGGTGGATGAGCAGTTCTTC.

A few counts support this clonotype. The V and J genes are TRBV6-5 and TRBJ1-1; no clear D gene. The germline V and J ends were trimmed by 0 bases and 0 bases, with 8 bases remaining between them. The length of the CDR3 is 15 residues. Germline assignment: CDR1 MNHEY and CDR2 SVGAGI. The CDR3 DNA reads TGTGCCAGCAGTTACTCCCCAGAGATGAACACTGAAGCTTTCTTT. Translating it yields CASSYSPEMNTEAFF.

This rearrangement joins TRBV7-2 to TRBJ1-6; no clear D. Germline CDR1 SGHTA, CDR2 FQGNSA. The CDR3 totals 14 residues. With 1 base removed from V and 6 bases from J, the gap between germline ends came to 7 bases. Written as DNA, the CDR3 is TGTGCCAGCAGCTTAGAGGGTCCTAATTCACCCCTCCACTTT. Translation: CASSLEGPNSPLHF.

This clonotype came up a few times. The chain employs TRBV7-8 and TRBJ2-3; 11 nucleotides match TRBD2. The CDR3 is 18 residues long. Germline V gives CDR1 SGHVS, CDR2 FQNEAQ. V shed 5 bases and J 4 bases; nucleotides not matched to a gene: 14. This chain's CDR3 is CASSPVASGGSGADTQYF. In nucleotides, the CDR3 is TGTGCCAGCAGCCCTGTGGCTAGCGGGGGGTCGGGAGCAGATACGCAGTATTTT.